These 21 T cell receptor beta chains originate from one sample sequenced in a study of cytomegalovirus exposure and HLA in healthy donors. Both 60 Vbeta primers and 13 Jbeta primers went into the PCR. TCRdb keeps only in-frame clones here, not all; method: immunoSEQ multiplex PCR. The sample has about 200,000 clones, roughly 83% seen once. The sequencing sample was made of PBMCs. These receptors originate from a male donor in good health and CMV-seropositive.

V and J are TRBV2 and TRBJ2-5, with a tentative D call TRBD1 (6 bases). CDR3 size: 13 residues. V gave up 6 bases and J gave up 5 bases, with 13 bases separating them. Germline CDR1 is SNHLY and CDR2 is FYNNEI. CDR3 loop: CASSRQGRETQYF. CDR3 coding DNA: TGTGCCAGCAGCCGGCAGGGGCGGGAGACCCAGTACTTC. The whole variable domain, remainder taken from reference TRBV2 and TRBJ2-5, is EPEVTQTPSHQVTQMGQEVILRCVPISNHLYFYWYRQILGQKVEFLVSFYNNEISEKSEIFDDQFSVERPDGSNFTLKIRSTKLEDSAMYFCASSRQGRETQYFGPGTRLLVL.

This chain connects TRBV19 to TRBJ2-1, with 11 bases matching TRBD2. This CDR3 region has 15 residues. CDR1 and CDR2 from the germline V gene are LNHDA and SQIVND (reference sequence). The trim removed 4 bases at V and 6 bases at J, leaving 5 bases unmatched. The CDR3 reads CASSSTSGSRNEQFF. The CDR3 DNA reads TGTGCCAGTAGTAGCACTAGCGGGAGCCGCAATGAGCAGTTCTTC.

CDR3 DNA sequence: TGTGCCACGCGCAGAGGGGGGACAGGCGTCTCTTACGAGCAGTACTTC. Translated, it gives CATRRGGTGVSYEQYF. The chain links TRBV15 to TRBJ2-7; 8 bases match TRBD1. This CDR3 has 16 residues. V shed 9 bases and J 4 bases; nucleotides not matched to a gene: 17. Germline loops: CDR1 LNHNV, CDR2 YYDKDF (reference sequence).

CDR3 nucleotides: TGCGCCAGCAGCCAGCCCCGGGACTACCCATACAATGAGCAGTTCTTC. It codes for CASSQPRDYPYNEQFF. The J gene is TRBJ2-1, the V gene TRBV4-3; 7 bases fit TRBD2. The CDR3 contains 16 residues. Germline values: CDR1 LGHNA, CDR2 YSLEER. With 3 bases clipped from V and 4 bases from J, the junction kept 9 bases outside the gene matches.

The V and J genes are TRBV4-3 and TRBJ1-4; the D is unclear. CDR1 and CDR2 from the germline V gene are LGHNA and YSLEER. V was shortened by 1 base and J by 7 bases, with 10 bases between the two germline ends. The length of the CDR3 is 14 residues. The CDR3 region has the DNA TGCGCCAGCAGCCAAGCTTCTCAGGTTGAAAAACTGTTTTTT. It specifies CASSQASQVEKLFF.

This chain connects TRBV5-4 to TRBJ2-5, with 8 bases fitting TRBD1. CDR1 is SGHNT, CDR2 YYREEE, per germline (reference sequence). This CDR3 is 16 amino acids long. V dropped 0 bases and J dropped 5; count of bases not matched to a gene: 9. Here the CDR3 DNA reads TGTGCCAGCAGCTTGGCCATGGGGCAGGGGGCTGAGACCCAGTACTTC. Amino acid sequence: CASSLAMGQGAETQYF.

In this sample, this clone turned up once. V usage is TRBV30 and J usage is TRBJ1-5; possible D gene TRBD1, 5 bases. Germline V CDR1 and CDR2: GTSNPN, SVGIG (reference sequence). The CDR3 has 14 residues. Trimming removed 1 base from V and 7 bases from J, with 14 bases in between. In DNA form, the CDR3 reads TGTGCCTGGAGTGCCGGGGGTGGAAGGCAGCCCCAGCATTTT. It codes for CAWSAGGGRQPQHF.

The chain has TRBV6-5 and TRBJ1-2; 9 bases are a match to TRBD1. The CDR3 has 13 residues. CDR1 is MNHEY, CDR2 SVGAGI, per germline. V was clipped by 4 bases and J by 7 bases; unmatched bases: 4. CDR3 sequence (DNA): TGTGCCAGCAGTTTGGACAGGGGTCTTGGCTACACCTTC. This codes for CASSLDRGLGYTF.

This clone appeared a few times. The genes are TRBV30 and TRBJ1-1; TRBD1 might be the D (6 bases). The V gene lost 5 bases and the J gene lost 7 bases, with 17 bases spanning the gap. Germline CDR1 reads GTSNPN; CDR2 reads SVGIG (reference sequence). The CDR3 contains 13 residues. The CDR3 DNA reads as TGTGCCTGGGGGATGGGGGGGGCCAGTGAAGCTTTCTTT. This gives the protein CAWGMGGASEAFF.

The chain combines TRBV7-2 with TRBJ1-1; D possibly corresponds to TRBD1 (6 bases). The V gene's germline CDR1 is SGHTA and CDR2 FQGNSA. The V end lost 5 bases, the J end lost 4 bases, and 17 bases lay between the germline ends. The CDR3 extends over 15 amino acids. As DNA, the CDR3 is TGTGCCAGCAGCCCCCGGACAGACGTTTCCACTGAAGCTTTCTTT. Its translation: CASSPRTDVSTEAFF.

The chain has TRBV7-9 and TRBJ1-1; possibly TRBD1 for D (6 bases). CDR3 length: 14 residues. CDR1 SEHNR and CDR2 FQNEAQ come from the germline V gene (reference sequence). V was shortened by 5 bases and J by 1 base, with 11 bases between the two germline ends. The CDR3 nucleotides read TGTGCCAGCAGCACCCGGACAGAGAACACTGAAGCTTTCTTT. This gives the protein CASSTRTENTEAFF.

The CDR3 loop is CSVLDSQAFF. The CDR3 nucleotides read TGCAGCGTTCTGGACAGTCAAGCTTTCTTT. The chain employs TRBV29-1 and TRBJ1-1; tentative D call: TRBD1 (6 bases). V lost 5 bases and J 9 bases, leaving 10 bases between the germline ends. The CDR3 consists of 10 residues. Germline loops: CDR1 SQVTM, CDR2 ANQGSEA.

This chain connects TRBV11-1 to TRBJ2-1, with 9 nucleotides matching TRBD1. From germline, CDR1 is SGHAT and CDR2 FQDESV (reference sequence). V shed 3 bases, J shed 4 bases, and the junction held 1 base outside the gene matches. The CDR3 is 14 residues long. The CDR3 sequence is CASSFGTGYNEQFF. The CDR3, as DNA: TGTGCCAGCAGCTTCGGGACAGGGTACAATGAGCAGTTCTTC.

The chain recombines TRBV4-3 with TRBJ2-7, with D possibly TRBD1 on 6 matching bases. Germline V gives CDR1 LGHNA, CDR2 YSLEER. CDR3 length equals 13 residues. V was shortened by 4 bases and J by 2 bases, with 9 bases between the two germline ends. The CDR3 region has the DNA TGCGCCAGCAGCCCGGGACACCCCTACGAGCAGTACTTC. Amino acid sequence: CASSPGHPYEQYF.

V usage is TRBV4-3 and J usage is TRBJ1-2; 8 bases match TRBD1. The V segment lost 2 bases and the J segment 5 bases; nucleotides outside the gene matches: 7. CDR3 length: 15 amino acids. The germline V gene encodes CDR1 LGHNA and CDR2 YSLEER. CDR3 in amino acids: CASSQFGQGGYGYTF. CDR3 in DNA: TGCGCCAGCAGCCAATTCGGACAGGGCGGATATGGCTACACCTTC.

The V and J genes are TRBV5-4 and TRBJ1-1; 8 bases map to TRBD1. V dropped 2 bases and J dropped 7; count of bases not matched to a gene: 7. CDR1 and CDR2 (germline): SGHNT, YYREEE (reference sequence). This CDR3 contains 14 residues. DNA for the CDR3: TGTGCCAGCAGCTTAAAGGACAGGGCAAATGAAGCTTTCTTT. Translated, it gives CASSLKDRANEAFF. Combining the CDR3 with reference TRBV5-4 and TRBJ1-1 gives the whole variable domain ETGVTQSPTHLIKTRGQQVTLRCSSQSGHNTVSWYQQALGQGPQFIFQYYREEENGRGNFPPRFSGLQFPNYSSELNVNALELDDSALYLCASSLKDRANEAFFGQGTRLTVV.

The chain carries TRBV12-5 and TRBJ2-5; TRBD2 is a possible D gene (5 bases). Germline CDR1 reads LGHNT; CDR2 reads FRNRAP. Trimming shortened V by 0 bases and J by 10 bases, and 24 bases separated the two germline ends. CDR3 length equals 17 residues. The CDR3 bases are TGTGCTAGTGGTTTGGTCCCCGATGGGTCCCCAGGCGGGTTCCAGTACTTC. It specifies CASGLVPDGSPGGFQYF.

The chain recombines TRBV9 with TRBJ2-5; D gene unclear. CDR1 and CDR2 (germline): SGDLS, YYNGEE. The germline V and J ends were trimmed by 0 bases and 2 bases, with 14 bases remaining between them. The CDR3 extends over 16 amino acids. CDR3: CASSVALGWAQETQYF. CDR3 nucleotide sequence: TGTGCCAGCAGCGTAGCTTTGGGTTGGGCACAAGAGACCCAGTACTTC.

The rearrangement links TRBV2 to TRBJ2-7; TRBD2 matches 9 bases. CDR3 length: 14 residues. CDR1 SNHLY and CDR2 FYNNEI come from the germline V gene. The ends lost 5 bases at V and 3 bases at J; junction bases unmatched: 5. CDR3 residues: CASSPGLASYEQYF. The CDR3, as DNA: TGTGCCAGCAGTCCCGGACTAGCGAGCTACGAGCAGTACTTC.

This clone was found once. The V gene is TRBV6-5, the J gene TRBJ2-5; 11 bases agree with TRBD1. The J call may be incorrect, as the DNA end agrees better with TRBJ2-7. The CDR3 is 16 amino acids. Germline CDR1 MNHEY, CDR2 SVGAGI. The CDR3 sequence: CASSYRDRGGSYEQYF. The CDR3 DNA reads TGTGCCAGCAGTTACCGGGACAGGGGGGGCTCCTACGAGCAGTACTTC.

This rearrangement joins TRBV28 to TRBJ1-1; tentative D call: TRBD1 (5 bases). Germline-derived CDR1 and CDR2 are MDHEN and SYDVKM. The V end was cut by 10 bases, the J end by 0 bases, with 12 bases between. The CDR3 has 13 amino acids. The CDR3 coding sequence is TGTGCCATCTCAGACAGCATGAACACTGAAGCTTTCTTT. This sequence encodes CAISDSMNTEAFF.